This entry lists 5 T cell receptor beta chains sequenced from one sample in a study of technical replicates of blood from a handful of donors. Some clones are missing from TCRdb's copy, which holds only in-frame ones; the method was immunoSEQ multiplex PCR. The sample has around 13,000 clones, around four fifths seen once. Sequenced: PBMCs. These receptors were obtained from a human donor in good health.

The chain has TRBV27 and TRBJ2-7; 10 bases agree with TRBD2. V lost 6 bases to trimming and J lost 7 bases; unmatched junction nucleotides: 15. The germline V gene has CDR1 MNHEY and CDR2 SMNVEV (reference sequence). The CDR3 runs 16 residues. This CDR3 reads CASSGLAVERSGEQYF. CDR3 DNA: TGTGCCAGCAGCGGACTAGCGGTAGAGCGGAGTGGAGAGCAGTACTTC.

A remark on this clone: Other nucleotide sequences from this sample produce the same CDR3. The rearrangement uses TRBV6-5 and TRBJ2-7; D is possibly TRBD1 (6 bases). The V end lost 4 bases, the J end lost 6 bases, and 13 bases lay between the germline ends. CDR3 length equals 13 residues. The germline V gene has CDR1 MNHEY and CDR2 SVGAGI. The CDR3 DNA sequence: TGTGCCAGCAGTTCGACAGGTCCGGGCGAGCAGTACTTC. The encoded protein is CASSSTGPGEQYF.

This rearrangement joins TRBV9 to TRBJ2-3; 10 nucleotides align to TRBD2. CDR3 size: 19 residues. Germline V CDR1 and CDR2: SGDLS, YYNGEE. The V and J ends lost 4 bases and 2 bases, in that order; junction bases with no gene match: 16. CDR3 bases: TGTGCCAGCAGCCAGGACCCTCTCGGGACTAGCGCGACCACAGATACGCAGTATTTT. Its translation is CASSQDPLGTSATTDTQYF.

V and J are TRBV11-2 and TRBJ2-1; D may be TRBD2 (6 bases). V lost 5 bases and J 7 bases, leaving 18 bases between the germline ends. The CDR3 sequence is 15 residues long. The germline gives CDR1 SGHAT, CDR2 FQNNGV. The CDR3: CASSRGWTGGNEQFF. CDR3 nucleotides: TGTGCCAGCAGCCGGGGGTGGACCGGAGGTAATGAGCAGTTCTTC.

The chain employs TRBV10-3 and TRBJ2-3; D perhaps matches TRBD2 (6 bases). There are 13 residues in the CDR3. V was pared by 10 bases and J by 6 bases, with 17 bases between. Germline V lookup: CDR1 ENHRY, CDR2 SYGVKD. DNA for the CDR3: TGTGCCACCTCCGGGACTGGTTTTGATACGCAGTATTTT. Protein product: CATSGTGFDTQYF.